This T cell receptor (beta chain) is from a study of beta chain features in type 1 diabetes. The CDR3 is 13 amino acids. Germline CDR1 SGHAT, CDR2 FQNNGV. This clone was found a few times. The antigen remains undetermined. Its ends do not fully match the called genes, so a read error is possible. The same CDR3 can be traced to other DNA sequences in this sample. Overall study findings and caveats: HLA influence on TCRB rearrangement stayed unresolved here. Fewer junction insertions and more nucleotide deletions appeared in type 1 diabetes patients. Within each of all four CD4+ subsets, Type 1 diabetes patients had TCRB CDR3s that were moderately but significantly shorter.

The study reverse transcribed the entire isolated RNA, so it sequenced expressed TCRB transcripts. Clones were read by immunoSEQ multiplex PCR, and TCRdb kept only the in-frame ones, dropping some. The sample has around 650,000 clones, under 15% seen once. The chain is built from TRBV11-2 and TRBJ1-5; D unresolved. The receptor comes from a man aged 25 to 40 with type 1 diabetes. Sequences were obtained from naive CD4+ T cells from blood. In DNA, the CDR3 is TGTGCCAGCAGCCTAGACGGTAATCAGCCCCAGCATTTT. Its translation is CASSLDGNQPQHF.